These T cell receptor beta chains were read from a single sample in a study of CD8 T cells in ankylosing spondylitis. One entry per CDR3 protein results from TCRdb running MiXCR on the 5' RACE reads. The sample yields just over 150,000 distinct CDR3 sequences, approximately 20% seen once. The sequenced sample consisted of blood, either unsorted or a sorted T cell fraction (not recorded which). These receptors were taken from a male donor with ankylosing spondylitis or in good health (not recorded which). The CDR3 runs from the conserved cysteine through the conserved F or W. Fields, in order: clone size, D gene, J gene, V gene, CDR3 DNA, CDR3 protein. The D gene is left open where the match is weak. The size of a clone is reported for some rows only, either as once, few or many, or as a class for expanded clones.

size: few; D: -; J: TRBJ2-7; V: TRBV20-1; DNA: TGCAGTGCTAGAGATCCGCAGGCGGGATCTTACGAGCAGTACTTC; CDR3: CSARDPQAGSYEQYF
size: many; D: TRBD2; J: TRBJ2-2; V: TRBV9; DNA: TGTGCCAGCAGCGGGACTAGCAGAGCGAACACCGGGGAGCTGTTTTTT; CDR3: CASSGTSRANTGELFF
size: few; D: TRBD1; J: TRBJ2-2; V: TRBV4-1; DNA: TGCGCCAGCAGCCATCGCAGGGGGCCCACCGGGGAGCTGTTTTTT; CDR3: CASSHRRGPTGELFF
size: many; D: -; J: TRBJ1-1; V: TRBV6-4; DNA: TGTGCCAGCAGTGAACGGGGAATGAACACTGAAGCTTTCTTT; CDR3: CASSERGMNTEAFF
size: -; D: -; J: TRBJ2-7; V: TRBV19; DNA: TGTGCCACCTCCTTACAGGCTAGTCTGGCCTACGAGCAGTACTTC; CDR3: CATSLQASLAYEQYF
size: many; D: -; J: TRBJ1-6; V: TRBV12-3/TRBV12-4; DNA: TGTGCCAGCAGTTCTAGGACTGACTCCTATAATTCACCCCTCCACTTT; CDR3: CASSSRTDSYNSPLHF
size: many; D: -; J: TRBJ2-5; V: TRBV6-1; DNA: TGTGCCAGCAGTGAAGTTCGTGAACAACTCCGGGAGACCCAGTACTTC; CDR3: CASSEVREQLRETQYF
size: -; D: TRBD1; J: TRBJ2-5; V: TRBV27; DNA: TGTGCCAGCGCTACCTCGCAGGGGGCGCGGGAGACCCAGTACTTC; CDR3: CASATSQGARETQYF
size: -; D: -; J: TRBJ1-2; V: TRBV20-1; DNA: TGCAGTGCTAGAGATGGCGCAGGGAACTATGGCTACACCTTC; CDR3: CSARDGAGNYGYTF
size: few; D: TRBD1; J: TRBJ1-2; V: TRBV20-1; DNA: TGCAGTGTTGGGGACAGATCTAACTATGGCTACACCTTC; CDR3: CSVGDRSNYGYTF
size: few; D: -; J: TRBJ1-1; V: TRBV25-1; DNA: TGTGCCAGCAGTGATACCAGGGGAGTGACTGAAGCTTTCTTT; CDR3: CASSDTRGVTEAFF
size: many; D: -; J: TRBJ2-2; V: TRBV27; DNA: TGTGCCAGCAGTTTCGGACAGACGAACACCGGGGAGCTGTTTTTT; CDR3: CASSFGQTNTGELFF
size: many; D: -; J: TRBJ2-1; V: TRBV6-1; DNA: TGTGCCAGCAGCCTGACAGCGGAGCAAGGTTGGGATGAGCAGTTCTTC; CDR3: CASSLTAEQGWDEQFF
size: few; D: TRBD1; J: TRBJ1-2; V: TRBV12-3/TRBV12-4; DNA: TGTGCCAGCAGTCCCCTCGGACAGGGGATGGGTGGCTACACCTTC; CDR3: CASSPLGQGMGGYTF
size: few; D: -; J: TRBJ2-7; V: TRBV3-1; DNA: TGTGCCAGCAGCCACGGCTTTAACAGCTACGAGCAGTACTTC; CDR3: CASSHGFNSYEQYF
size: -; D: -; J: TRBJ2-1; V: TRBV6-5; DNA: TGTGCCAGCAGCCGTCTTATTCTAGGCGGGGAACATGAGCAGTTCTTC; CDR3: CASSRLILGGEHEQFF
size: many; D: TRBD1; J: TRBJ1-4; V: TRBV5-5; DNA: TGTGCCAGCAGCCGACAGGGGGCAACTAATGAAAAACTGTTTTTT; CDR3: CASSRQGATNEKLFF
size: medium-sized; D: TRBD1; J: TRBJ2-1; V: TRBV29-1; DNA: TGCAGTGGAACAGGGGATTGGAATGAGCAGTTCTTC; CDR3: CSGTGDWNEQFF
size: -; D: -; J: TRBJ2-1; V: TRBV2; DNA: TGTGCCAGCAGTGAAGAGGGGCAACACAATGAGCAGTTCTTC; CDR3: CASSEEGQHNEQFF
size: few; D: TRBD1; J: TRBJ1-1; V: TRBV18; DNA: TGTGCCAGCTCACCACCGATGGGACAGACAAACACTGAAGCTTTCTTT; CDR3: CASSPPMGQTNTEAFF
size: many; D: -; J: TRBJ1-4; V: TRBV5-1; DNA: TGCGCCAGCAGCTCACAAAACTCAAAACTAAGGCAGGAAGAAAAACTGTTTTTT; CDR3: CASSSQNSKLRQEEKLFF
size: -; D: -; J: TRBJ2-1; V: TRBV3-1; DNA: TGTGCCAGCAGCCAAACCAGGGTAGGGGGCTACAATGAGCAGTTCTTC; CDR3: CASSQTRVGGYNEQFF
size: -; D: TRBD1; J: TRBJ1-1; V: TRBV20-1; DNA: TGCAGTGCTAGAGATAAAACAGGGGGGAGCTTCACTGAAGCTTTCTTT; CDR3: CSARDKTGGSFTEAFF
size: many; D: -; J: TRBJ2-1; V: TRBV6-5; DNA: TGTGCCAGCAGTTACTCGAGAGACAATGAGCAGTTCTTC; CDR3: CASSYSRDNEQFF
size: few; D: -; J: TRBJ2-3; V: TRBV4-2; DNA: TGTGCCAGCAGCCAAGCGTCCGGGCTTGTAGATACGCAGTATTTT; CDR3: CASSQASGLVDTQYF
size: -; D: -; J: TRBJ2-1; V: TRBV7-3; DNA: TGTGCCAGCAGCTTAACGGCGGGGTACAATGAGCAGTTCTTC; CDR3: CASSLTAGYNEQFF
size: few; D: -; J: TRBJ2-1; V: TRBV5-1; DNA: TGCGCCAGCAGCTTAAGCGGGTTGAATCGGGGGGAGCAGTTCTTC; CDR3: CASSLSGLNRGEQFF
size: -; D: -; J: TRBJ2-3; V: TRBV25-1; DNA: TGTGCCAGCCGAAGGTCCTTGAGGGGGTGGACAGATACGCAGTATTTT; CDR3: CASRRSLRGWTDTQYF